This TCR beta chain was recovered during a study of OX40 agonist ivuxolimab in advanced cancers. Regarding the complete study: Ivuxolimab was an agonistic, fully human IgG2 monoclonal antibody directed against OX40 (CD134), a costimulatory receptor. Intravenous ivuxolimab was administered to patients every 2 weeks at six dose levels: 0.01, 0.1, 0.3, 1.5, 3 and 10 mg/kg. Three dose-escalation patients achieved partial responses, one with hepatocellular carcinoma and two with cutaneous melanoma. Prior anti-PD-1, anti-PD-L1 or anti-CTLA-4 therapy was permitted, and checkpoint inhibitors had been received by less than 45% of dose-escalation patients. Among the roughly 50 dose-escalation patients, about 19 had hepatocellular carcinoma, around 15 melanoma, 9 renal cell carcinoma and 9 head and neck cancer. In the dose-escalation cohort, approximately 80% of patients were male, and the mean age was 60 years with a range of roughly 20 to 80. Peripheral TCRbeta sequencing aimed to test whether ivuxolimab altered TCR sequence diversity and caused clonal T-cell expansion. The paper describes the monotherapy dose-escalation part (N = 52 patients) of the phase I trial of ivuxolimab.

On this clone itself: It lacks a known antigen. Within one base of it there is no much larger clone, and no base qualities were kept.

The paper as a whole reports these results and caveats: At doses of 0.1 to 3.0 mg/kg, clonal expansion of both CD4+ and CD8+ blood T cells was observed from baseline to week 6. Low levels of normalized T-cell clonal expansion were also seen in some nonresponding patients. In the 0.1-3.0 mg/kg groups, partial responders were among the patients with the lowest normalized peripheral clonal expansion, particularly in CD8+ T cells. The antigen specificity of the clonally expanded peripheral T cells was not determined. After ivuxolimab, CD8+ T cells had more expanded clones than CD4+ T cells on average.

Sequences MNHNS (CDR1) and SASEGT (CDR2) are obtained from the germline V gene. V is clipped by 7 bases and J by 10 bases, and the sequence between their germline boundaries is 20 bases long. Spanning cysteine to phenylalanine, the CDR3 consists of 15 amino acids. Of all the DNA, just the CDR3 is kept, 45 bases in frame from base 1. Patients with a history of autoimmune disease or receiving systemic immunosuppression were excluded from the trial. Peripheral blood for TCR sequencing was collected from all dose cohorts at baseline, on cycle 4 day 1, and on cycle 7 day 1. The samples were taken from a phase I, first-in-human, multicenter, open-label dose-escalation trial of ivuxolimab. The trial enrolled adults with locally advanced or metastatic head and neck squamous cell, hepatocellular, melanoma or renal cell carcinoma. CD4+ and CD8+ T cells were sorted separately from peripheral blood before TCR sequencing.

Genomic DNA was extracted from sorted cells for sequencing of the TCRbeta CDR3 region. TCRbeta CDR3 regions were sequenced using the immunoSEQ Assay. TCRdb took this table from immuneACCESS and kept in-frame rearrangements with V and J called. Such tables lack part of the clones; where checked against another copy, unresolved V genes explain under half of the gap, and the rest is unexplained. Here the sample has 150,000 to 190,000 clones; around 94% occur a single time. Of the sample, approximately 0.32% falls within the top ten clones. The TCR sequence derives from an adult with an advanced solid tumor such as melanoma, head and neck, liver or kidney cancer. The sequence is built from TRBV6-1 and TRBJ1-6; perhaps TRBD1 is the D gene, with 5 bases matching. Material: CD4+ or CD8+ T cells sorted from blood, obtained in a trial of the OX40 agonist ivuxolimab. The CDR3 region: CASTLSGIPRSPLHF. The base sequence is TGTGCCAGCACTCTATCAGGGATACCTAGGTCACCCCTCCACTTT.